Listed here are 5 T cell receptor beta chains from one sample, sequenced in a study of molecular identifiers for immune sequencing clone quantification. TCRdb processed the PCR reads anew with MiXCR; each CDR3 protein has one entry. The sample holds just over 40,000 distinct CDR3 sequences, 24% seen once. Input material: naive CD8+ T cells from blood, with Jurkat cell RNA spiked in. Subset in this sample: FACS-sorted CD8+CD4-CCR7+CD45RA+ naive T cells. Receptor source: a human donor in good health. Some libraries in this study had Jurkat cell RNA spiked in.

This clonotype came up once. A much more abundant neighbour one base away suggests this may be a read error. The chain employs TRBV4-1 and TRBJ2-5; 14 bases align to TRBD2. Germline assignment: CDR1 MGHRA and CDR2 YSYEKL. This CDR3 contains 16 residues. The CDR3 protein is CAISPQGLAGEETQYF. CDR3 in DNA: TGCGCCATCAGCCCGCAGGGACTAGCGGGGGAAGAGACCCAGTACTTC.

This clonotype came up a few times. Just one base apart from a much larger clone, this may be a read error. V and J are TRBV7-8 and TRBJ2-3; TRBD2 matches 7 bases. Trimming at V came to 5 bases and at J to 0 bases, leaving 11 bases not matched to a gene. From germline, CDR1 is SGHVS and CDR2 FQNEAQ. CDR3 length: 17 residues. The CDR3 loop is CASSPPGGTHSTDTQYF. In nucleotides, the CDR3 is TGTGCCAGCAGCCCGCCCGGGGGGACCCATAGCACAGATACGCAGTATTTT. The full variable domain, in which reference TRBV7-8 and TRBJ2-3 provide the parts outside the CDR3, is GAGVSQSPRYKVAKRGQDVALRCDPISGHVSLFWYQQALGQGPEFLTYFQNEAQLDKSGLPSDRFFAERPEGSVSTLKIQRTQQEDSAVYLCASSPPGGTHSTDTQYFGPGTRLTVL.

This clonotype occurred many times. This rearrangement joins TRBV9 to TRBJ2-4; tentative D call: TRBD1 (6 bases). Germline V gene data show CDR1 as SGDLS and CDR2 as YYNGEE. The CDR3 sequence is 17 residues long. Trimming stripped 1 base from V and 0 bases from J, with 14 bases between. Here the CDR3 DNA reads TGTGCCAGCAGCGTACCAGGGACATCCCTAGCCAAAAACATTCAGTACTTC. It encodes CASSVPGTSLAKNIQYF. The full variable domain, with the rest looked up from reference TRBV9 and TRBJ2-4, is DSGVTQTPKHLITATGQRVTLRCSPRSGDLSVYWYQQSLDQGLQFLIQYYNGEERAKGNILERFSAQQFPDLHSELNLSSLELGDSALYFCASSVPGTSLAKNIQYFGAGTRLSVL.

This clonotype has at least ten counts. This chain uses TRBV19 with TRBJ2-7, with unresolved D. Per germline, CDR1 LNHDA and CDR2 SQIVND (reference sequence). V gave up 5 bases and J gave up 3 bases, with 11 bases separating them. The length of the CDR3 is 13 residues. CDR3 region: CASSSAPDYEQYF. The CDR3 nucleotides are TGTGCCAGTAGTTCGGCTCCGGACTACGAGCAGTACTTC.

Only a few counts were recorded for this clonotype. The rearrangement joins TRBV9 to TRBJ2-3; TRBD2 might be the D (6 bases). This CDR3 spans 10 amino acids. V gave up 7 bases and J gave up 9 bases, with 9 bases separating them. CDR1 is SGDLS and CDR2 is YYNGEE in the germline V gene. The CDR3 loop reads CASAGNTQYF. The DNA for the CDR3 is TGTGCCAGCGCGGGGAACACGCAGTATTTT.